Shown below are 30 T cell receptor beta chains from a single sample sequenced in a study of T-cell reconstitution after alpha-beta-depleted transplantation in children (dated by TCRdb to the mid-2010s). The library came from PCR. This sample was sequenced with an Illumina HiSeq 2500. To normalize quantification of the TCRbeta repertoire, the TCR libraries were built with molecular barcoding that relied on unique molecular identifiers. Clones were called with MiXCR by TCRdb after fastp trimmed the public reads at Q25, and only in-frame beta chains were retained. Each entry is one CDR3 protein sequence, shown with its most common DNA and genes. A total of 500,000 to 600,000 distinct CDR3 sequences appear in this sample, approximately 30% of them only once. Together, the top ten hold 30% to 40% of the sample. Explained via the paper, the treatment or condition label denotes: allogeneic hematopoietic cell transplantation with graft depleted of TCRalphabeta T cells and CD19 B cells.

The material was PBMCs, obtained before TCRalphabeta/CD19-depleted stem cell transplant. The receptors come from a boy in the first two years of life with Wiskott-Aldrich syndrome, due to receive a stem cell transplant.

This clonotype has just a few counts. The chain couples TRBV12-3 or TRBV12-4 to TRBJ2-5; D possibly uses TRBD1 or TRBD2 (5 bases each). The V and J ends lost 3 bases and 4 bases respectively, with 12 bases between them. This CDR3 spans 14 amino acids. The chain's CDR3 is CASSLAWGRETQYF. CDR3 bases: TGTGCCAGCAGTTTGGCGTGGGGGAGAGAGACCCAGTACTTC.

This clonotype was counted between two and nine times. The chain is built from TRBV27 and TRBJ1-5; a weak D match, TRBD1 (5 bases). The V end lost 5 bases, the J end lost 6 bases, and 17 bases lay between the germline ends. The CDR3 runs to 15 residues. Per germline, CDR1 MNHEY and CDR2 SMNVEV (reference sequence). The DNA of the CDR3 is TGTGCCAGCAGTCATGGGCAGGGAAGGGGTCAGCCCCAGCATTTT. This translates into CASSHGQGRGQPQHF.

This clonotype was counted only a few times. This rearrangement joins TRBV18 to TRBJ1-5; TRBD1 matches at 7 bases. After removal of 2 bases from V and 2 bases from J, the junction contained 3 bases not matched to a gene. CDR3 length: 15 residues. CDR1 and CDR2 (germline): KGHSH, LQKENI. The CDR3 bases are TGTGCCAGCTCACCAAATCAGGGGGGCAATCAGCCCCAGCATTTT. This encodes CASSPNQGGNQPQHF.

V is TRBV28 and J is TRBJ1-1; 8 nucleotides agree with TRBD1. The CDR3 is made up of 14 amino acids. Per the germline V gene, CDR1 is MDHEN and CDR2 is SYDVKM. V was clipped by 10 bases and J by 1 base; unmatched bases: 8. CDR3 sequence (DNA): TGTGCCATCGGCCCCGGACAGGGGAACACTGAAGCTTTCTTT. This sequence encodes CAIGPGQGNTEAFF.

This chain connects TRBV20-1 to TRBJ2-3; 9 nucleotides agree with TRBD2. This CDR3 is built from 14 residues. Germline V gene lookup returns CDR1 DFQATT and CDR2 SNEGSKA (reference sequence). V shed 5 bases and J 1 base; nucleotides not matched to a gene: 4. CDR3 loop: CSAASGIGTDTQYF. The CDR3 region has the DNA TGCAGTGCTGCTAGCGGGATAGGCACAGATACGCAGTATTTT.

V gene TRBV7-9 combines with J gene TRBJ2-1; 7 nucleotides match TRBD2. V shed 5 bases, J shed 8 bases, and the junction held 12 bases outside the gene matches. Germline CDR1 is SEHNR and CDR2 is FQNEAQ (reference sequence). The CDR3 is made up of 15 amino acids. The CDR3 here is CASSPPGGSMDEQFF. For the CDR3, the DNA is TGTGCCAGCAGCCCCCCCGGCGGGAGTATGGATGAGCAGTTCTTC.

The V call is TRBV12-3 or TRBV12-4, the J call TRBJ2-1; D may be TRBD2 (6 bases). V shed 1 base and J shed 6 bases, with 10 bases lying between them. This CDR3 has 14 residues. The CDR3 is CASSLDWRVNEQFF. CDR3 nucleotide sequence: TGTGCCAGCAGTTTAGATTGGAGGGTCAATGAGCAGTTCTTC.

The chain uses TRBV20-1 and TRBJ1-2; D uncertain. The V end was cut by 0 bases, the J end by 0 bases, with 17 bases between. The CDR3 spans 17 residues. The V gene's germline CDR1 is DFQATT and CDR2 SNEGSKA (reference sequence). CDR3 in DNA: TGCAGTGCTAGAGATCAAGGCAGAGCAGAATCTAACTATGGCTACACCTTC. Translation: CSARDQGRAESNYGYTF.

This clonotype was seen only a few times. This chain connects TRBV20-1 to TRBJ1-3; tentatively, D is TRBD1 (5 bases). The V gene lost 2 bases and the J gene lost 2 bases, with 7 bases spanning the gap. CDR1 and CDR2 from the germline V gene are DFQATT and SNEGSKA (reference sequence). The CDR3 has 13 amino acids. The CDR3 DNA sequence: TGCAGTGCTAGACAGGGCGCTGGAAACACCATATATTTT. Its translation: CSARQGAGNTIYF.

There are a few counts of this clonotype. The rearrangement uses TRBV20-1 and TRBJ1-4; TRBD1 agrees at 7 bases. Trimming took 3 bases from V and 1 from J; bases not matched to a gene: 2. CDR1 DFQATT and CDR2 SNEGSKA come from the germline V gene (reference sequence). The CDR3 length is 14 residues. CDR3 protein: CSARPGGTNEKLFF. In nucleotides, the CDR3 is TGCAGTGCTAGGCCAGGGGGAACTAATGAAAAACTGTTTTTT.

The gene calls are TRBV4-2 and TRBJ2-1; D remains unclear. The CDR3 has 16 residues. Germline V gene sequence: CDR1 LGHNA, CDR2 YNFKEQ. V dropped 0 bases and J dropped 0 bases, with 9 bases sitting between them. The chain's CDR3 is CASSQDWRSSYNEQFF. The CDR3 coding sequence is TGTGCCAGCAGCCAAGATTGGCGGAGCTCCTACAATGAGCAGTTCTTC.

This clonotype has a handful of counts. V usage is TRBV7-9 and J usage is TRBJ1-1; possibly TRBD1 for D (6 bases). CDR1 and CDR2 (germline): SEHNR, FQNEAQ (reference sequence). Trimming removed 5 bases at V and 5 bases at J, with 18 bases between. This CDR3 has 15 residues. CDR3 bases: TGTGCCAGCAGCCATCACAGGGCTTCAGGGACTGAAGCTTTCTTT. It codes for CASSHHRASGTEAFF.

The V gene is TRBV29-1, the J gene TRBJ1-4, with D uncertain. V dropped 7 bases and J dropped 0 bases, with 21 bases sitting between them. Germline loops: CDR1 SQVTM, CDR2 ANQGSEA. There are 17 residues in the CDR3. Here the CDR3 DNA reads TGCAGCGCTGGTTGGGAAAGGGCCTCTGCAACTAATGAAAAACTGTTTTTT. Amino acid sequence: CSAGWERASATNEKLFF.

The V call is TRBV29-1, the J call TRBJ1-1; 7 nucleotides match TRBD1. The CDR3 runs 11 residues. Unmatched junction bases numbered 6, after V lost 8 bases and J lost 6 bases. CDR1 and CDR2 from the germline V gene are SQVTM and ANQGSEA. CDR3 nucleotide sequence: TGCAGCCCTCACAGGGGACCTGAAGCTTTCTTT. Translated, it gives CSPHRGPEAFF.

The V gene is TRBV24-1, the J gene TRBJ2-5; TRBD2 is a possible D gene (6 bases). Germline CDR1 reads KGHDR; CDR2 reads SFDVKD. The CDR3 loop spans 14 amino acids. V lost 2 bases and J 5 bases, leaving 11 bases between the germline ends. The DNA of the CDR3 is TGTGCCACCAGTGATTCTTGGGGGGTTGAGACCCAGTACTTC. It specifies CATSDSWGVETQYF.

This chain joins TRBV7-2 and TRBJ1-4, with D perhaps TRBD1 (5 bases). The CDR3 is made up of 15 amino acids. Germline CDR1 is SGHTA and CDR2 is FQGNSA. V lost 0 bases to trimming and J lost 8 bases, with 13 bases between them. The CDR3 region is CASSLASGVGEKLFF. DNA for the CDR3: TGTGCCAGCAGCTTAGCATCGGGGGTAGGGGAAAAACTGTTTTTT.

The chain employs TRBV6-1 and TRBJ2-5; 11 bases are a match to TRBD2. There are 14 residues in the CDR3. CDR1 is MNHNS, CDR2 SASEGT, per germline. J was trimmed by 5 bases and V by 6 bases; bases with no gene match: 5. CDR3: CASRSTSGKETQYF. The CDR3 coding sequence is TGTGCCAGCAGATCGACTAGCGGGAAGGAGACCCAGTACTTC.

This clonotype was seen more than once but under ten times. V and J are TRBV5-1 and TRBJ2-1, with 12 bases matching TRBD2. The V gene's germline CDR1 is SGHRS and CDR2 YFSETQ. Trimming at V came to 5 bases and at J to 8 bases, leaving 17 bases not matched to a gene. The CDR3 extends over 18 amino acids. The CDR3 DNA sequence: TGCGCCAGCAGTCCGGCCGGTCTAGCGGGAGGGCCTAGCGATGAGCAGTTCTTC. It is translated as CASSPAGLAGGPSDEQFF.

This clonotype was seen many times. The chain joins TRBV5-1 to TRBJ2-2; no clear D gene. V was cut by 0 bases and J by 4 bases, with 4 bases left in between. Germline V gene sequence: CDR1 SGHRS, CDR2 YFSETQ. The CDR3 sequence is 13 residues long. The CDR3, as DNA: TGCGCCAGCAGCTTGGGGGTCACCGGGGAGCTGTTTTTT. It yields the protein CASSLGVTGELFF.

This clonotype was counted a few times. The genes are TRBV2 and TRBJ2-3, with 8 bases lining up with TRBD1. The CDR3 runs to 19 residues. Germline V CDR1 and CDR2: SNHLY, FYNNEI. With V trimmed by 5 bases and J by 2 bases, 18 bases remained unmatched. The CDR3 sequence: CASSLFSRGLYEPTDTQYF. In DNA form, the CDR3 reads TGTGCCAGCAGTTTATTTTCCAGGGGGCTATACGAACCCACAGATACGCAGTATTTT. The whole variable domain, remainder taken from reference TRBV2 and TRBJ2-3, is EPEVTQTPSHQVTQMGQEVILRCVPISNHLYFYWYRQILGQKVEFLVSFYNNEISEKSEIFDDQFSVERPDGSNFTLKIRSTKLEDSAMYFCASSLFSRGLYEPTDTQYFGPGTRLTVL.

This chain connects TRBV24-1 to TRBJ1-2; D is possibly TRBD1 (5 bases). This CDR3 contains 14 residues. Trimming pared 4 bases from V and 4 bases from J, leaving 12 bases between. Germline CDR1 reads KGHDR; CDR2 reads SFDVKD. The CDR3 coding sequence is TGTGCCACCAGTGACTCCGGGACGGGCTATGGCTACACCTTC. This encodes CATSDSGTGYGYTF.

V and J are TRBV5-1 and TRBJ2-3; the D is unclear. CDR3 size: 16 residues. V gave up 3 bases and J gave up 0 bases, with 14 bases separating them. Germline V lookup: CDR1 SGHRS, CDR2 YFSETQ. CDR3 DNA: TGCGCCAGCAGCTGGGGAAAGGCCCGTAGCACAGATACGCAGTATTTT. Encoded protein: CASSWGKARSTDTQYF. Combining the CDR3 with reference TRBV5-1 and TRBJ2-3 gives the whole variable domain KAGVTQTPRYLIKTRGQQVTLSCSPISGHRSVSWYQQTPGQGLQFLFEYFSETQRNKGNFPGRFSGRQFSNSRSEMNVSTLELGDSALYLCASSWGKARSTDTQYFGPGTRLTVL.

This clonotype was detected a few times. The genes are TRBV5-1 and TRBJ1-1, with D unresolved. Trimming removed 0 bases from V and 1 base from J, with 4 bases in between. The CDR3 loop spans 13 amino acids. In germline, CDR1 is SGHRS, CDR2 YFSETQ. For the CDR3, the DNA is TGCGCCAGCAGCTTGGTTGCGAACACTGAAGCTTTCTTT. Residues: CASSLVANTEAFF.

This clonotype was observed a few times. The chain joins TRBV9 to TRBJ2-7; 9 bases map to TRBD2. CDR3 length: 16 amino acids. Germline V gene data show CDR1 as SGDLS and CDR2 as YYNGEE. V dropped 0 bases and J dropped 0; count of bases not matched to a gene: 4. The DNA for the CDR3 is TGTGCCAGCAGCGTAGGGGCTAGCGGGGACTCCTACGAGCAGTACTTC. Translated: CASSVGASGDSYEQYF.

The chain combines TRBV5-1 with TRBJ1-5; 9 bases align to TRBD1. This CDR3 is built from 16 residues. The junction had 7 bases not matched to a gene; V was cut back by 2 bases and J by 4 bases. Germline CDR1 reads SGHRS; CDR2 reads YFSETQ. The chain's CDR3 is CASSFGPGTGNQPQHF. The CDR3 DNA follows: TGCGCCAGCAGCTTCGGTCCCGGGACAGGGAATCAGCCCCAGCATTTT.

The rearrangement joins TRBV5-1 to TRBJ2-1; D ambiguous. CDR3 length: 15 residues. Per germline, CDR1 SGHRS and CDR2 YFSETQ. Trimming removed 0 bases at V and 2 bases at J, with 9 bases between. The CDR3 DNA reads TGCGCCAGCAGCTTGGACGGGCCGGCCTACAATGAGCAGTTCTTC. Encoded protein: CASSLDGPAYNEQFF.

This chain uses TRBV20-1 with TRBJ2-1; D is possibly TRBD1 (6 bases). Germline-derived CDR1 and CDR2 are DFQATT and SNEGSKA (reference sequence). Trimming removed 5 bases from V and 9 bases from J, with 29 bases in between. The CDR3 sequence is 17 residues long. This CDR3 reads CSAPSIRQAIPSGEQFF. CDR3 in DNA: TGCAGTGCTCCATCTATTCGACAGGCGATCCCGTCGGGTGAGCAGTTCTTC.

The chain combines TRBV6-5 with TRBJ2-3; 12 bases align to TRBD2. The germline CDR1 and CDR2 sequences are MNHEY and SVGAGI. With 2 bases clipped from V and 5 bases from J, the junction kept 2 bases outside the gene matches. The CDR3 extends over 15 amino acids. CDR3 loop: CASSYMGLAGDTQYF. The CDR3 DNA follows: TGTGCCAGCAGTTACATGGGACTAGCGGGAGATACGCAGTATTTT.

The V call is TRBV5-1, the J call TRBJ2-7; 9 bases map to TRBD1. CDR3 length equals 16 residues. J was trimmed by 1 base and V by 4 bases; bases with no gene match: 9. Germline CDR1 and CDR2: SGHRS and YFSETQ. In DNA, the CDR3 is TGCGCCAGCAGCCCCAAAACAGGGGGCTCTTCCTACGAGCAGTACTTC. It translates to CASSPKTGGSSYEQYF.

The J gene is TRBJ1-2, the V gene TRBV3-1; 7 bases fit TRBD1. The CDR3 spans 15 residues. Losses at the gene ends were 2 bases for V and 1 base for J; bases not matched to a gene: 4. Germline loops: CDR1 LGHDT, CDR2 YNNKEL (reference sequence). CDR3 in amino acids: CASSQSGGINYGYTF. The DNA of the CDR3 is TGTGCCAGCAGCCAATCAGGGGGGATTAACTATGGCTACACCTTC.